This TCR beta chain was obtained from a study of T cells in Graves' hyperthyroidism and ophthalmopathy. Amplification targeted TCR beta CDR3 regions from RNA transcripts. Researchers ran a first-round RT-PCR on the TCR CDR3 using the HTBI primer set. TCRdb fed the multiplex PCR reads into MiXCR, producing one record per CDR3 protein. This sample carries hundreds of thousands of distinct CDR3 sequences, approximately 14% of them seen once, and the ten largest clones take over 11%. From 10 ml of fresh peripheral blood, PBMCs were isolated. The sample holds a few counts of this clonotype. This receptor was identified in a woman in her forties with Graves' hyperthyroidism. The sample was blood.

The CDR3 reads CASSQLLAGNEQFF. The CDR3 DNA reads as TGTGCCAGCAGCCAACTATTAGCGGGGAATGAGCAGTTCTTC. The chain joins TRBV14 to TRBJ2-1, with 8 bases fitting TRBD2. The CDR3 is made up of 14 amino acids. Germline V lookup: CDR1 SGHDN, CDR2 FVKESK. V dropped 2 bases and J dropped 7; count of bases not matched to a gene: 4.